The 23 T cell receptor beta chains below all came from one sample that was sequenced in a study of T cells in women clearing cervical HPV infection. Sequencing used immunoSEQ multiplex PCR; TCRdb keeps in-frame clones, though not all of them. The listing records over 25,000 clones. The sample was blood buffy coat. The receptors derive from a woman between 18 and 70 years old with a cervical HPV16 infection that either progressed to CIN3+ or cleared (not recorded which).

As concerns this clone: The CDR3 end falls 3 residues outside the read, so it is completed with the germline J gene. V and J are TRBV28 and TRBJ2-7; no clear D gene. The CDR3 sequence is 14 residues long. CDR1 and CDR2 (germline): MDHEN, SYDVKM. Between the trimmed V and J ends, which lost 2 bases and 0 bases, there was a span of 8 bases. The CDR3 spells CASSLTAGSYEQYF. The part of the CDR3 DNA that was read is TGTGCCAGCAGTTTAACGGCAGGCTCCTACGAG.

About this clone itself: Read data end 3 residues before the CDR3 end; the end is taken from the germline J gene. The chain couples TRBV19 to TRBJ2-1, with 11 nucleotides matching TRBD2. V shed 5 bases, J shed 5 bases, and the junction held 5 bases outside the gene matches. There are 15 residues in the CDR3. Germline V lookup: CDR1 LNHDA, CDR2 SQIVND (reference sequence). Partial CDR3 DNA: TGTGCCAGTAGTCTTCTAGCGGGGGGCGACAATGAG. This gives the protein CASSLLAGGDNE. The CDR3 in full is CASSLLAGGDNEQFF.

Details on this clone: Read sequence stops 3 residues before the CDR3 end, and the germline J gene provides the missing end. The chain links TRBV2 to TRBJ2-1, with D maybe TRBD1 (6 bases). From germline, CDR1 is SNHLY and CDR2 FYNNEI. CDR3 length equals 13 residues. The V end lost 6 bases, the J end lost 5 bases, and 11 bases lay between the germline ends. CDR3 bases read: TGTGCCAGCAGAAGGACAGAACACAATGAG. Encoded protein: CASRRTEHNE. The whole CDR3 reads CASRRTEHNEQFF.

Note on this clone: The read terminates 3 residues ahead of where the CDR3 ends, so the germline J gene completes it. The chain recombines TRBV14 with TRBJ2-1; D not certain. CDR1 SGHDN and CDR2 FVKESK come from the germline V gene. The CDR3 spans 12 residues. The V gene lost 2 bases and the J gene lost 6 bases, with 5 bases spanning the gap. CDR3 residues: CASSQLPNEQFF. The CDR3 DNA, read in part, is TGTGCCAGCAGCCAACTTCCCAATGAG.

As for this clone: With the read ending 3 residues before the CDR3 end, the germline J gene is used to fill in that end. The chain employs TRBV2 and TRBJ2-3; 7 nucleotides match TRBD2. V was pared by 8 bases and J by 8 bases, with 13 bases of the junction left unmatched. Germline CDR1 and CDR2: SNHLY and FYNNEI. The CDR3 has 14 amino acids. The part of the CDR3 DNA that was read is TGTGCCAGCGGGAGGTTAGCGGGTTCTGTTACG. Residues: CASGRLAGSVT. In full, the CDR3 reads CASGRLAGSVTQYF.

About this clone: The CDR3 is cut off 3 residues early in the read; its end comes from the germline J gene. The V gene is TRBV19, the J gene TRBJ1-2, with 12 positions matching TRBD1. The germline V gene has CDR1 LNHDA and CDR2 SQIVND (reference sequence). This CDR3 has 15 residues. CDR3 in amino acids: CASRPGQGAQDTYTF. Incomplete CDR3 DNA: TGTGCCAGTAGGCCGGGACAGGGGGCGCAGGATACC. Full variable domain (rest looked up from reference TRBV19 and TRBJ1-2): DGGITQSPKYLFRKEGQNVTLSCEQNLNHDAMYWYRQDPGQGLRLIYYSQIVNDFQKGDIAEGYSVSREKKESFPLTVTSAQKNPTAFYLCASRPGQGAQDTYTFGSGTRLTVV.

The CDR3: CASSLNGGNNSPLHF. Partial CDR3 DNA: TGTGCCAGCAGCTTAAATGGGGGGAATAATTCACCC. V gene TRBV7-3 combines with J gene TRBJ1-6; a possible D gene is TRBD1 (5 bases). The CDR3 extends 3 residues past the end of the read, so its final part is completed from the germline J gene. The V end was cut by 1 base, the J end by 5 bases, with 9 bases between. The CDR3 extends over 15 amino acids. Germline lookup yields CDR1 SGHTA and CDR2 FQGTGA.

Note on this clone: The missing CDR3 end, 3 residues past where the read stops, is filled in from the germline J gene. This chain connects TRBV11-3 to TRBJ1-1, with 8 bases identical to TRBD1. The CDR3 has 13 residues. V shed 5 bases and J 3 bases; nucleotides not matched to a gene: 2. CDR1 is SGHNT and CDR2 is YENEEA in the germline V gene. The CDR3 loop is CASSEDRDTEAFF. The CDR3 bases that were read are TGTGCCAGCAGCGAGGACAGGGACACTGAA.

A remark on this clone: The read halts 3 residues ahead of the CDR3 end, with the missing end drawn from the germline J gene. The chain is built from TRBV5-1 and TRBJ2-7; TRBD2 aligns across 7 bases. Trimming cost V 3 bases and J 5 bases; bases outside gene matches: 20. CDR1 is SGHRS and CDR2 is YFSETQ in the germline V gene. The CDR3 extends over 18 amino acids. The CDR3 reads CASSSGGLLKQVDHEQYF. Incomplete CDR3 DNA: TGCGCCAGCAGCTCGGGGGGACTCCTGAAGCAAGTCGACCACGAG.

A note on this clone: The read ends 3 residues before the CDR3 terminus; that terminus is restored from the germline J gene. The V gene is TRBV5-6, the J gene TRBJ2-7, with a weak D call TRBD2 (6 bases). V was cut by 4 bases and J by 2 bases, with 16 bases left in between. The germline V gene has CDR1 SGHDT and CDR2 YYEEEE. This CDR3 has 15 amino acids. The part of the CDR3 DNA that was read is TGTGCCAGCAGCGCACCGGGACTCTATGCCTACGAG. It encodes CASSAPGLYAYE. The whole CDR3 reads CASSAPGLYAYEQYF.

Points on this clone: The CDR3 extends 3 residues past the end of the read, so its final part is completed from the germline J gene. The chain is built from TRBV20-1 and TRBJ1-4; the D is unclear. Germline loops: CDR1 DFQATT, CDR2 SNEGSKA (reference sequence). The CDR3 has 12 amino acids. V was clipped by 1 base and J by 6 bases, with 6 bases between them. The sequenced CDR3 bases are TGCAGTGCTAGAGCGTCCCATGAAAAA. It is translated as CSARASHEK. Given in full, the CDR3 is CSARASHEKLFF.

With respect to this clone: The read terminates 3 residues ahead of where the CDR3 ends, so the germline J gene completes it. J is TRBJ2-3 and V is TRBV2; TRBD2 aligns across 11 bases. CDR3 length: 17 amino acids. V dropped 6 bases and J dropped 6; count of bases not matched to a gene: 14. Germline V gene sequence: CDR1 SNHLY, CDR2 FYNNEI. Incomplete CDR3 DNA: TGTGCCAGCAGCCTCACTAGCGGGGGCGCCATTGGGGATACG. This translates into CASSLTSGGAIGDT. The entire CDR3 sequence reads CASSLTSGGAIGDTQYF.

In the case of this clone: The read terminates 3 residues before the CDR3 end, so the remaining end is supplied by the germline J gene. The V gene is TRBV2, the J gene TRBJ2-3; 14 bases are a match to TRBD2. Germline V gives CDR1 SNHLY, CDR2 FYNNEI. The CDR3 sequence is 15 residues long. With 11 bases clipped from V and 4 bases from J, the junction kept 8 bases outside the gene matches. The CDR3 protein is CAGRLAGGPADTQYF. The part of the CDR3 DNA that was read is TGTGCCGGGAGACTAGCGGGGGGGCCCGCAGATACG.

Concerning this clone itself: The read ends 3 residues before the CDR3 terminus; that terminus is restored from the germline J gene. This chain joins TRBV2 and TRBJ2-1, with D possibly TRBD2 on 6 matching bases. The CDR3 contains 13 residues. V was clipped by 6 bases and J by 3 bases, with 9 bases between them. Germline CDR1 reads SNHLY; CDR2 reads FYNNEI. This chain's CDR3 is CASRTSNYNEQFF. The DNA read from the CDR3 is TGTGCCAGCAGGACTAGTAACTACAATGAG.

Remarks on this clone: The CDR3 is cut off 3 residues early in the read; its end comes from the germline J gene. The gene calls are TRBV7-8 and TRBJ2-1; no firm D call. V was pared by 2 bases and J by 8 bases, with 10 bases between. CDR1 is SGHVS, CDR2 FQNEAQ, per germline. The CDR3 contains 13 residues. The DNA read from the CDR3 is TGTGCCAGCAGCTTATCGGCCCTAGATGAG. Translation gives CASSLSALDE. The CDR3 in its entirety is CASSLSALDEQFF.

To note about this clone: The DNA ends 3 residues before the CDR3 does, and the rest of the CDR3 is filled in from the germline J gene. The chain has TRBV2 and TRBJ2-6; no reliable D call. V was shortened by 8 bases and J by 0 bases, with 8 bases between the two germline ends. The CDR3 has 14 amino acids. CDR1 SNHLY and CDR2 FYNNEI come from the germline V gene. The chain's CDR3 is CASDTDSGANVLTF. Incomplete CDR3 DNA: TGTGCCAGCGACACGGACTCTGGGGCCAACGTC.

The sequenced CDR3 bases are TGTGCCAGCAGTGAAAGGGAGACAGTAACCGGGGAG. This codes for CASSERETVTGE. The full CDR3 reads CASSERETVTGELFF. The chain employs TRBV6-1 and TRBJ2-2; D is perhaps TRBD1 or TRBD2 (5 bases each). The CDR3 extends 3 residues past the end of the read, so its final part is completed from the germline J gene. CDR1 MNHNS and CDR2 SASEGT come from the germline V gene. The CDR3 consists of 15 residues. The V and J ends lost 2 bases and 5 bases respectively, with 12 bases between them.

The sequenced CDR3 bases are TGTGCCAGCAGTGCCGGGACTTTAACCGGGGAG. This translates into CASSAGTLTGE. The entire CDR3 sequence reads CASSAGTLTGELFF. The J gene is TRBJ2-2, the V gene TRBV6-1; D is possibly TRBD2 (6 bases). The read stops 3 residues short of the end of the CDR3; the missing end is completed from the germline J gene. The CDR3 spans 14 residues. Trimming left V 4 bases short and J 5 bases short, with 11 bases between. Germline V gene lookup returns CDR1 MNHNS and CDR2 SASEGT.

For this clone: The CDR3 end is not reached by the read, which stops 3 residues before it; the germline J gene fills it in. The chain is built from TRBV13 and TRBJ2-7; tentatively, D is TRBD1 (6 bases). This CDR3 comprises 13 residues. V was cut by 5 bases and J by 3 bases, with 11 bases left in between. Germline loops: CDR1 PRHDT, CDR2 FYEKMQ (reference sequence). The covered CDR3 bases are TGTGCCAGCAGCCCCGGACAGTACTACGAG. The encoded protein is CASSPGQYYE. The entire CDR3 sequence reads CASSPGQYYEQYF.

On this clone itself: The read halts 3 residues ahead of the CDR3 end, with the missing end drawn from the germline J gene. This chain uses TRBV11-2 with TRBJ1-6, with 7 bases that match TRBD1. The germline V gene has CDR1 SGHAT and CDR2 FQNNGV. The junction had 3 bases not matched to a gene; V was cut back by 4 bases and J by 3 bases. The CDR3 length is 15 residues. The CDR3 is CASSSGTVYNSPLHF. CDR3 DNA (partial): TGTGCCAGCAGCTCCGGGACAGTCTATAATTCACCC.

On this clone itself: The read ends 3 residues shy of where the CDR3 ends; the end is completed using the germline J gene. V is TRBV5-1 and J is TRBJ2-7, with a possible D match to TRBD1 (8 bases). There are 14 residues in the CDR3. CDR1 SGHRS and CDR2 YFSETQ come from the germline V gene. Between the trimmed V and J ends, which lost 2 bases and 4 bases, there was a span of 13 bases. CDR3 DNA (partial): TGCGCCAGCAGCTTCCTACAGGGGGGGTACGAG. Its protein product is CASSFLQGGYE. The entire CDR3 protein reads CASSFLQGGYEQYF.

With respect to this clone: The CDR3 end falls 3 residues outside the read, so it is completed with the germline J gene. The sample carries other DNA sequences with the same CDR3. The J gene is TRBJ1-6, the V gene TRBV20-1; 10 bases fit TRBD1. This CDR3 is 13 amino acids long. V trimming: 3 bases; J trimming: 7 bases; junction bases outside the gene matches: 0. Per the germline V gene, CDR1 is DFQATT and CDR2 is SNEGSKA (reference sequence). The CDR3: CSARDRGNSPLHF. CDR3 DNA (partial): TGCAGTGCTAGGGACAGGGGGAATTCACCC.

Of note for this clone: The read halts 3 residues ahead of the CDR3 end, with the missing end drawn from the germline J gene. The chain uses TRBV2 and TRBJ2-7, with D perhaps TRBD2 (5 bases). The V gene's germline CDR1 is SNHLY and CDR2 FYNNEI. The CDR3 sequence is 15 residues long. The V and J ends lost 4 bases and 0 bases respectively, with 13 bases between them. The DNA read from the CDR3 is TGTGCCAGCAGTGCGGACTTTCCGAGCTCCTACGAG. It codes for CASSADFPSSYE. The entire CDR3 is CASSADFPSSYEQYF.